This T cell receptor beta chain came from a study of shared clonotypes between healthy human individuals (TCRdb year 2020). About the full investigation: Three men and two women, aged 18 to 49 years, made up the cohort. To estimate repertoire size and how much clonotypes are shared between individuals, the study performed deep sequencing of blood TCR repertoires from five healthy adults. For each donor, three plates each were used for CD4 naive and CD4 memory, two plates were used for CD8 naive, and one plate was used for CD8 memory. Different laboratories and diverse techniques were used to prepare libraries and sequence TCR repertoires, to increase sequencing depth and limit assay-specific biases. Leukapheresis yielded between about 0.9 and 9 billion PBMCs per donor.

CD8 naive samples were obtained by positive selection for CCR7 among CD45RO-negative cells, yielding a CD45RA+CCR7+ population from which TemRA cells were excluded. Healthy HIV-negative adults with no recently reported acute infections or vaccinations were included as donors. Every donor was a Caucasian adult living in Nashville, Tennessee, USA. Blood was collected by leukapheresis, and PBMCs were isolated by Ficoll-Histopaque density gradient centrifugation and then cryopreserved in liquid nitrogen vapor phase. Analytical flow cytometry was used to check the purity and quantity of each magnetically sorted T cell population. Each sorted fraction had its genomic DNA isolated and then quantified by UV absorbance on a Nanodrop 2000c. General study outcomes and caveats: Pairwise subsampling indicated that sequencing depth was expected to affect the degree of clonotype sharing among donors. Sharing across several donors was observed for around 5% of naive CD4, about 4% of naive CD8, 2.3% of memory CD4, and approximately 0.41% of memory CD8 clonotypes. Incomplete sequencing was indicated by rarefaction of sorted-subset datasets, despite the large sequencing depth. Naive subsets generally had larger estimated clonotype richness than memory subsets. Higher generation probabilities were observed for clonotypes shared by all four sorted-subset donors than for non-shared clonotypes. Because the study included a small number of donors, the genetic and exposure-history diversity represented was limited. Sampling was restricted to blood, and TCR repertoires in tissues likely differ from the TCR repertoires found in blood.

Cut back by 2 bases and 0 bases, the V and J ends lie 16 bases apart. CDR3 length: 17 amino acids, cysteine to phenylalanine. Only the CDR3 DNA is retained, 51 bases long and in frame from the first base. CDR1 and CDR2 are drawn from the germline V gene: MDHEN, SYDVKM. Comments on this clone: No cognate antigen has been identified for it. Per-base qualities were not stored, and no clone one base away is much larger.

Using the deep immunoSEQ assay, multiplex PCR amplified TCR CDR3 regions from genomic DNA. Extracted genomic DNA from each cell subset was distributed evenly across all wells of several immunoSEQ 96-well plates, and each plate was treated as a replicate. For sorted subsets, each replicate PCR was loaded with roughly 0.2 ug genomic DNA, equivalent to approximately 27,000 T cell genomes. Purified libraries were quantified with a Qubit 3.0 fluorometer, sized on a Bioanalyzer 2100, and re-quantified with the KAPA Library Quantification kit. Every immunoSEQ 96-well plate was sequenced on a separate single-read 150-cycle Illumina NextSeq 550 flow cell. In the authors' own workflow: Because only junctional sequences without quality scores were contained in the immunoSEQ output, filtering matching that applied to full-length reads could not be performed. To assign V/J genes and CDR3, sequences were annotated against IMGT germline references using PyIR, a Python wrapper for IgBLAST v1.9. Reads were removed for weak V/J assignments (E-value above 1e-6), missing CDR3, stop codons, out-of-frame junctions, or ambiguous translated residues. A V3J clonotype was defined by an identical inferred V gene, J gene, and CDR3 amino acid sequence. Percentage overlap between repertoires was calculated by dividing the number of shared unique clonotypes by the size of the smaller repertoire. Richness of each repertoire was evaluated using RTK rarefaction, the Chao1 estimator, and Recon v2.1 estimates of unobserved clonotypes. Generation probabilities were computed with OLGA for all TCRbeta clonotypes obtained by the gDNA method from a handful of donors. The immuneACCESS repertoire file appears here via TCRdb, limited to in-frame rearrangements. These files lack a portion of the clones; in checked studies, under half of the deficit traces to unresolved V genes, and the cause of the others is not known. That table supplies the V and J calls and clone size; D and trimming were determined from the DNA. The table for this sample lists about 580,000 clones; 95% to 98% of them were counted only once. The ten most abundant clones make up 0.3% of the sample.

In this chain, TRBV28 is recombined with TRBJ1-1, with the D gene uncertain. The specimen was naive CD8+ T cells sorted from blood. The sample's cell subset or site label, decoded: CD45RA+CCR7+. This clonotype originated in a man aged 25 to 45 in good health. The DNA sequence is given as TGTGCCAGCAGTTTAAGTCCTCTCATACCCTTGAACACTGAAGCTTTCTTT. This gives the protein CASSLSPLIPLNTEAFF.